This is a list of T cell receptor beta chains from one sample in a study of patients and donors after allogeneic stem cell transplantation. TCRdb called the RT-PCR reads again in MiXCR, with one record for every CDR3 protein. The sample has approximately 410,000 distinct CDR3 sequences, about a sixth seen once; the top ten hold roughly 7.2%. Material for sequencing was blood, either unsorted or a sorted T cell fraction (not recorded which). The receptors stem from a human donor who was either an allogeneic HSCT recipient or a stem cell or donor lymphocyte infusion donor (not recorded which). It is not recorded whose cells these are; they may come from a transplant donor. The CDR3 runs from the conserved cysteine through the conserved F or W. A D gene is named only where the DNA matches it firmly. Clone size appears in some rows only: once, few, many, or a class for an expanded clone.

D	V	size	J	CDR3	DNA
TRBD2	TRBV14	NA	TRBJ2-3	CASSLRTSGSLFTDTQYF	TGTGCCAGCAGCCTCCGAACTAGCGGGAGCCTTTTCACAGATACGCAGTATTTT
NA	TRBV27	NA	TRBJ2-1	CASALSSGVGYNEQFF	TGTGCCAGCGCCCTATCCTCCGGGGTGGGGTACAATGAGCAGTTCTTC
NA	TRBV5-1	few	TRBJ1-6	CASSFETDNSPLHF	TGCGCCAGCAGCTTCGAGACTGATAATTCACCCCTCCACTTT
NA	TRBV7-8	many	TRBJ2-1	CASSLAQGLEQFF	TGTGCCAGCAGCTTAGCGCAGGGGCTTGAGCAGTTCTTC
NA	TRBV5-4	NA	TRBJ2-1	CASSFTGGIEQFF	TGTGCCAGCAGCTTTACGGGCGGGATTGAGCAGTTCTTC
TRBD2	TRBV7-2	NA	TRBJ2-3	CASSQEFSGGNTDTQYF	TGTGCCAGCAGCCAAGAGTTTAGCGGGGGAAACACAGATACGCAGTATTTT
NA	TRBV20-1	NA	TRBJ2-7	CSARHSVMGHEQYF	TGCAGTGCTAGGCATAGCGTCATGGGACACGAGCAGTACTTC
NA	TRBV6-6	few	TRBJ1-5	CASSHRANQPQHF	TGTGCCAGCAGTCACAGGGCCAATCAGCCCCAGCATTTT
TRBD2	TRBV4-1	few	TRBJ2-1	CASSQVSSGTYNEQFF	TGCGCCAGCAGCCAAGTATCCAGCGGGACCTACAATGAGCAGTTCTTC
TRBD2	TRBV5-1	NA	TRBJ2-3	CASSLRGPSGYTDTQYF	TGCGCCAGCAGCTTGCGGGGCCCTAGCGGTTACACAGATACGCAGTATTTT
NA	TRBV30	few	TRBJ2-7	CAWSLTGFEQYF	TGTGCCTGGAGCCTCACAGGGTTCGAGCAGTACTTC
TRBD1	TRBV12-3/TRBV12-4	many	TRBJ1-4	CASSWGQGEKLFF	TGTGCCAGCAGTTGGGGACAGGGTGAAAAACTGTTTTTT
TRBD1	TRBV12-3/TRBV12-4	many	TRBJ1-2	CASTLWDRPYYGYTF	TGTGCCAGCACCCTGTGGGACAGGCCTTACTATGGCTACACCTTC
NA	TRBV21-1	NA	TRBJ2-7	CASSKENAKRTGRREQYF	TGTGCCAGCAGCAAAGAGAATGCGAAAAGGACAGGGCGTCGCGAGCAGTACTTC
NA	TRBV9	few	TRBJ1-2	CASYDGYGYTF	TGTGCCAGCTACGACGGCTATGGCTACACCTTC
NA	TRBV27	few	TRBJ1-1	CASKRSNTEAFF	TGTGCCAGCAAACGTTCGAACACTGAAGCTTTCTTT
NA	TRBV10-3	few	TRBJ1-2	CAISAPQGNYGYTF	TGTGCCATCAGTGCCCCCCAGGGTAACTATGGCTACACCTTC
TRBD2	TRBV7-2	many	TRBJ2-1	CASSEQASGRDEQFF	TGTGCCAGCAGCGAACAGGCGTCTGGGAGGGATGAGCAGTTCTTC
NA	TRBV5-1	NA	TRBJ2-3	CASSTRAGDTQYF	TGCGCCAGCAGCACCCGGGCGGGAGATACGCAGTATTTT
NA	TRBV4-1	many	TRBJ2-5	CASSQEGLAAQETQYF	TGCGCCAGCAGCCAAGAGGGGCTAGCCGCACAAGAGACCCAGTACTTC
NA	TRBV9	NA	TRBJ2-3	CASAPGQSSTDTQYF	TGTGCCAGCGCACCGGGACAATCTAGCACAGATACGCAGTATTTT
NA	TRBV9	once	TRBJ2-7	CASSGGGHEQYF	TGTGCCAGCAGCGGAGGTGGACACGAGCAGTACTTC
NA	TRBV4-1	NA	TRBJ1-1	CASSQASGINPEAFF	TGCGCCAGCAGCCAAGCCTCAGGGATTAACCCTGAAGCTTTCTTT
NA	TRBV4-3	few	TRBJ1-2	CASSQDHRHWGFDAGYTF	TGCGCCAGCAGCCAAGATCATCGGCACTGGGGTTTTGACGCTGGCTACACCTTC
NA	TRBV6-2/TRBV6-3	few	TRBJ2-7	CASSHSGEQYF	TGTGCCAGCAGCCACTCCGGCGAGCAGTACTTC
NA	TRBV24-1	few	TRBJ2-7	CATSDPDSSYEQYF	TGTGCCACCAGTGACCCCGACAGTTCCTACGAGCAGTACTTC